This TCR beta chain originates from a study of T cells in localized non-small cell lung cancer. Using immunoSEQ multiplex PCR, the repertoire was profiled, and TCRdb retains in-frame clones only, with some absent. Here the sample spans fewer than 45,000 clones, about 88% being singletons. V lost 4 bases and J lost 6, with 10 bases in between. Looked up from germline, CDR1 is SGDLS and CDR2 is YYNGEE. The CDR3 is 13 residues long. The source was peripheral blood, collected before any cancer treatment. The chain uses TRBV9 and TRBJ2-2, with D uncertain. The clonotype originates from a woman between 18 and 55 years old with stage III lung adenocarcinoma. The CDR3 loop is CASSPRLSGELFF. CDR3 coding DNA: TGTGCCAGCAGCCCCCGGCTCTCCGGGGAGCTGTTTTTT.